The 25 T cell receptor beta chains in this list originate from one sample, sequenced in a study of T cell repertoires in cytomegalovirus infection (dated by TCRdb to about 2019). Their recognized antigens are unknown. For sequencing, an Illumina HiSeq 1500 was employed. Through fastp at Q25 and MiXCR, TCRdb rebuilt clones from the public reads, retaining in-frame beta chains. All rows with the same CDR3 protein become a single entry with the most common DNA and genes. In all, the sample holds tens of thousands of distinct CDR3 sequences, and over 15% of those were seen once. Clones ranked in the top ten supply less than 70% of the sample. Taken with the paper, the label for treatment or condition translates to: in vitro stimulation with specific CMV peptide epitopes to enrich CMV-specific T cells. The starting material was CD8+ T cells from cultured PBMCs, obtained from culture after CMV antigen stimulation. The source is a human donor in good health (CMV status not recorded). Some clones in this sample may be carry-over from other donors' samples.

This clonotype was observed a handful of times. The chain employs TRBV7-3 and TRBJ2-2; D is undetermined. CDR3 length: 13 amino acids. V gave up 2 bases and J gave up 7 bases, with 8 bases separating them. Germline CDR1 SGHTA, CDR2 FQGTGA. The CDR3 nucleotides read TGTGCCAGCAGCTTAGGGTTGGGCGGGGAGCTGTTTTTT. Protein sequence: CASSLGLGGELFF. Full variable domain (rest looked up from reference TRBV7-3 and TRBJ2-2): GAGVSQTPSNKVTEKGKYVELRCDPISGHTALYWYRQSLGQGPEFLIYFQGTGAADDSGLPNDRFFAVRPEGSVSTLKIQRTERGDSAVYLCASSLGLGGELFFGEGSRLTVL.

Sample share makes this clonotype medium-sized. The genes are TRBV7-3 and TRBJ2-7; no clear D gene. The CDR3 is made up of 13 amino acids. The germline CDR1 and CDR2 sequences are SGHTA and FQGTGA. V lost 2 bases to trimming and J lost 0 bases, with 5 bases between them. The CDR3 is CASSLRPSYEQYF. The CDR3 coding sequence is TGTGCCAGCAGCTTACGGCCCTCCTACGAGCAGTACTTC.

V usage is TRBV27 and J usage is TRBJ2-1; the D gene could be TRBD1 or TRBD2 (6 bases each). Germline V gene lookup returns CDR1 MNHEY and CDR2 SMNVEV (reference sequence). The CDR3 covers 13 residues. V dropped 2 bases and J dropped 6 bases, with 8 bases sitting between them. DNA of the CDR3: TGTGCCAGCAGTTTACGGGGGCGCAATGAGCAGTTCTTC. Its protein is CASSLRGRNEQFF.

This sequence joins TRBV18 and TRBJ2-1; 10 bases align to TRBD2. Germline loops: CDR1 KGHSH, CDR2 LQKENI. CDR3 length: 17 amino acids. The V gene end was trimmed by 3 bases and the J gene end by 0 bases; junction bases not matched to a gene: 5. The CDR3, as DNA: TGTGCCAGCTCACCGCTAGCGGGAGATAGCTCCTACAATGAGCAGTTCTTC. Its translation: CASSPLAGDSSYNEQFF.

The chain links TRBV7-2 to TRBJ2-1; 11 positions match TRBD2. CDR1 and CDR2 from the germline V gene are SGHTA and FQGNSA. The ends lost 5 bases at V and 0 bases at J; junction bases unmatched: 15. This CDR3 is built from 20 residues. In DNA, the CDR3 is TGTGCCAGCAGCCCTAGAAGGGCTAGCGGGGGGTTAAGCTCCTACAATGAGCAGTTCTTC. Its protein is CASSPRRASGGLSSYNEQFF.

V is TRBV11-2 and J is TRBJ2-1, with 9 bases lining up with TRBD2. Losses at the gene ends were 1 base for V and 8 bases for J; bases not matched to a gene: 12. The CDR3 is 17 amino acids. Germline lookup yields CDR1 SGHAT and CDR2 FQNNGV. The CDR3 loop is CASSLVEGGGAWDEQFF. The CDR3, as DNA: TGTGCCAGCAGCTTAGTGGAGGGCGGGGGGGCCTGGGATGAGCAGTTCTTC.

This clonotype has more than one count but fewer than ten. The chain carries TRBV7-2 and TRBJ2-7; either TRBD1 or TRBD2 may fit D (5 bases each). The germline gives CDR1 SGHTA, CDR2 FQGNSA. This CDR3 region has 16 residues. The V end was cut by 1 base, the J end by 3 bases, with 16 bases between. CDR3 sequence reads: CASSLEGGGLRYEQYF. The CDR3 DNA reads TGTGCCAGCAGCTTAGAGGGTGGGGGTCTCCGCTACGAGCAGTACTTC.

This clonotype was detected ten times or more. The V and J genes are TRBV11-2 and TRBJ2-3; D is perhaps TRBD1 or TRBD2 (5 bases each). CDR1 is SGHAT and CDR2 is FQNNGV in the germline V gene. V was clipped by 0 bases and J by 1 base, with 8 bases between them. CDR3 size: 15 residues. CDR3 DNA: TGTGCCAGCAGCTTAGACTGGGGACGCACAGATACGCAGTATTTT. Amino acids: CASSLDWGRTDTQYF.

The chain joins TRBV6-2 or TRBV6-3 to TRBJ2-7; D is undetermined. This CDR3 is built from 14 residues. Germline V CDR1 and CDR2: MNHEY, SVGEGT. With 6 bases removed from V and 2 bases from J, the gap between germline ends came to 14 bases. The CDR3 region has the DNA TGTGCCAGCAGCCTTACCACCCGACCCTACGAGCAGTACTTC. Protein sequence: CASSLTTRPYEQYF.

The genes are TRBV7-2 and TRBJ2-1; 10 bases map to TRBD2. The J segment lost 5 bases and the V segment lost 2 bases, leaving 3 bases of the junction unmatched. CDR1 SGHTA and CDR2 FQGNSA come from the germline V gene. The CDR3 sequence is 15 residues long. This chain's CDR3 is CASSLWTSGNNEQFF. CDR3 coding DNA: TGTGCCAGCAGCTTATGGACTAGCGGAAACAATGAGCAGTTCTTC.

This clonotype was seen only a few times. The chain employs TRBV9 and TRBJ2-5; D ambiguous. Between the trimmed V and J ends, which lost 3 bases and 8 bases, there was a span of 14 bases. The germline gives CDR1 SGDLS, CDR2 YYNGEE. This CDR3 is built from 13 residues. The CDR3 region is CASSEQTKSTQYF. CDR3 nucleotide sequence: TGTGCCAGCAGCGAACAGACCAAGAGTACCCAGTACTTC.

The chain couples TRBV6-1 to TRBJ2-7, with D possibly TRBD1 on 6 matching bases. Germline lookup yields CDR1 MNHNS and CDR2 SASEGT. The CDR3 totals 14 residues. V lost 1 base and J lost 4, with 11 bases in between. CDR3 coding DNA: TGTGCCAGCAGTGAAGTCAGGGGTGCATACGAGCAGTACTTC. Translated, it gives CASSEVRGAYEQYF.

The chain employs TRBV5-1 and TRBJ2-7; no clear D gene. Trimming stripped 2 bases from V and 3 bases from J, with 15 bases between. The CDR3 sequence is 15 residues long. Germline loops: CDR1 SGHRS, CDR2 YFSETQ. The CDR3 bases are TGCGCCAGCAGCTTTGGGCCATCTGGATACTACGAGCAGTACTTC. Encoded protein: CASSFGPSGYYEQYF. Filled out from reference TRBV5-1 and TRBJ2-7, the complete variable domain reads KAGVTQTPRYLIKTRGQQVTLSCSPISGHRSVSWYQQTPGQGLQFLFEYFSETQRNKGNFPGRFSGRQFSNSRSEMNVSTLELGDSALYLCASSFGPSGYYEQYFGPGTRLTVT.

The CDR3 reads CASSSGQGGRETQYF. The CDR3 region has the DNA TGTGCCAGCAGCTCCGGACAGGGAGGAAGAGAGACCCAGTACTTC. The rearrangement links TRBV7-7 to TRBJ2-5, with TRBD1 matching 8 bases. The germline V gene encodes CDR1 SSHAT and CDR2 FNYEAQ (reference sequence). This CDR3 has 15 residues. After removal of 4 bases from V and 4 bases from J, the junction contained 8 bases not matched to a gene.

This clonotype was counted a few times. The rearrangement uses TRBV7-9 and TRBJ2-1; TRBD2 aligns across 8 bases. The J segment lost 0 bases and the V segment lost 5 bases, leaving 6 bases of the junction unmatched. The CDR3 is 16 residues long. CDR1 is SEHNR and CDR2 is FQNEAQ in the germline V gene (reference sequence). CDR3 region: CASSPRGGRSYNEQFF. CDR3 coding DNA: TGTGCCAGCAGCCCACGCGGGGGGCGCTCCTACAATGAGCAGTTCTTC.

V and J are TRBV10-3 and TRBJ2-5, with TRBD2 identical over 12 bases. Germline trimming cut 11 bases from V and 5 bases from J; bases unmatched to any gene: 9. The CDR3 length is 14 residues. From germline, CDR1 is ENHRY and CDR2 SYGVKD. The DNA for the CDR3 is TGTGCCTCAAGGACTAGCGGGATGCAGGAGACCCAGTACTTC. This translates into CASRTSGMQETQYF.

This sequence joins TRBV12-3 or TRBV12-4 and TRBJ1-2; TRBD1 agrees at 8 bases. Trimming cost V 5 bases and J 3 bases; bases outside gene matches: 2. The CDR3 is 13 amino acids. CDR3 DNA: TGTGCCAGCAGTCCGGACAGGGACTATGGCTACACCTTC. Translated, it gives CASSPDRDYGYTF.

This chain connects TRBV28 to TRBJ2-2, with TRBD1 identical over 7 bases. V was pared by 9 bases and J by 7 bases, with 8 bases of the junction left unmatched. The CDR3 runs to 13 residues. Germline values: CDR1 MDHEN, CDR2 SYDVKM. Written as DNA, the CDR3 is TGTGCCAGTCACAGGGGTCCAGTCGGGGAGCTGTTTTTT. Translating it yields CASHRGPVGELFF.

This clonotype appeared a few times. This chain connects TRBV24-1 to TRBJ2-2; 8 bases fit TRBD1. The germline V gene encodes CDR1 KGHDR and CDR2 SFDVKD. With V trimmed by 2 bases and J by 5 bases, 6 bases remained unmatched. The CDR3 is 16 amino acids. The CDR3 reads CATSDSPGGSTGELFF. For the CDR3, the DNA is TGTGCCACCAGTGATTCTCCAGGGGGCTCTACCGGGGAGCTGTTTTTT.

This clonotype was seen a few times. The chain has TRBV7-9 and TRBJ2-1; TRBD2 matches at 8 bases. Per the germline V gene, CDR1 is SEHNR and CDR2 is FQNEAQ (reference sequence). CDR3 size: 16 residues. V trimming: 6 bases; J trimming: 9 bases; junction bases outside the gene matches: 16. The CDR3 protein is CASSPTSGPLRGEQFF. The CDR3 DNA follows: TGTGCCAGCAGTCCAACTAGCGGTCCACTGAGGGGTGAGCAGTTCTTC.

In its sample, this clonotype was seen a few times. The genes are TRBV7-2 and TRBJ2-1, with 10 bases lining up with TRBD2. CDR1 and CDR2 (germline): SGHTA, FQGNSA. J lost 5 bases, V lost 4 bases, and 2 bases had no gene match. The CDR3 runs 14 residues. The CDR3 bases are TGTGCCAGCAGCTCTAGCGGGGGAGACAATGAGCAGTTCTTC. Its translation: CASSSSGGDNEQFF.

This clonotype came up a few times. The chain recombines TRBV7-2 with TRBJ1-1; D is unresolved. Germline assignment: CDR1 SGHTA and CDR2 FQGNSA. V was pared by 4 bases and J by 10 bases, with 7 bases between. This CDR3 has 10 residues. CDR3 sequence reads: CASSSAIAFF. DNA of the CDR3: TGTGCCAGCAGCTCAGCGATAGCTTTCTTT.

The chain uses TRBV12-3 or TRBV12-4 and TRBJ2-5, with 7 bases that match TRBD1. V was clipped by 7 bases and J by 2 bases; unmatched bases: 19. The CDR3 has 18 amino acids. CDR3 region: CASTLEISGDRVQETQYF. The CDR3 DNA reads TGTGCCAGCACCTTGGAGATCTCAGGGGACAGAGTTCAAGAGACCCAGTACTTC.

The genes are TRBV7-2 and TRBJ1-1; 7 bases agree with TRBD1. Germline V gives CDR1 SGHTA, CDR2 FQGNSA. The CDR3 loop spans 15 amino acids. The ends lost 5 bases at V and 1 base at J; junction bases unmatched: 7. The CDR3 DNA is TGTGCCAGCAGCGCCTCAACAGGGGCGAACACTGAAGCTTTCTTT. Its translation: CASSASTGANTEAFF.

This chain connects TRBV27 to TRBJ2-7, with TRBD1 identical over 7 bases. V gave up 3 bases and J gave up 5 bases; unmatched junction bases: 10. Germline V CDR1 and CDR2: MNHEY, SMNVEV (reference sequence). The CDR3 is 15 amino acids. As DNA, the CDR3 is TGTGCCAGCAGTTTCTCAGGGGGAACTGGCAACGAGCAGTACTTC. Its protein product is CASSFSGGTGNEQYF.